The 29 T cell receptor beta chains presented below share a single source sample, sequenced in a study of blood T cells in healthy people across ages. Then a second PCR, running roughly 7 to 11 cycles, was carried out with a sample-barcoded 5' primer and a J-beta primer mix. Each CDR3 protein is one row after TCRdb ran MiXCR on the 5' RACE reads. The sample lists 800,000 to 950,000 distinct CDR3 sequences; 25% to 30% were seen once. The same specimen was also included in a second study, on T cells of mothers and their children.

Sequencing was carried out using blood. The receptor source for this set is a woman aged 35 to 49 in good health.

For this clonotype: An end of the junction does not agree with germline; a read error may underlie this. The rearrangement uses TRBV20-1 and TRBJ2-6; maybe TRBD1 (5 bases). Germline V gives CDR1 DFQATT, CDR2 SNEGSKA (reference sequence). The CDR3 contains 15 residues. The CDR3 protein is CSAKRVNPGANVRTF. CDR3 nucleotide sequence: TGCAGTGCAAAAAGAGTGAACCCTGGGGCCAACGTCCGGACTTTC.

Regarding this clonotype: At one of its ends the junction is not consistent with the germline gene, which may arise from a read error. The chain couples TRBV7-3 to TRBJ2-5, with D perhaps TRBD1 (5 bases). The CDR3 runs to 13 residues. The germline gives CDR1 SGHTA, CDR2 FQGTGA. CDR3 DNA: TGTGCCGGCAGCCAGGGCCCTCAAGAGACCCAGGACTTC. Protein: CAGSQGPQETQDF.

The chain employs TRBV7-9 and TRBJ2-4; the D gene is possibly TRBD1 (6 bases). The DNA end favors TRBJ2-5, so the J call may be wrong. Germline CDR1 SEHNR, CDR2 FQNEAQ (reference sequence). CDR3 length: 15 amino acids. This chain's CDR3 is CASSPLETGQETQYF. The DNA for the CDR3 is TGTGCCAGCAGTCCATTAGAGACAGGACAAGAGACCCAGTACTTC.

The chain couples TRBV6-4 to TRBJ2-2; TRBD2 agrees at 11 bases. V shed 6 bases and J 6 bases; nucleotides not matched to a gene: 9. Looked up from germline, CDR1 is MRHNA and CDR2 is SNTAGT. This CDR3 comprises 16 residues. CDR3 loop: CASRTSGEHMSGELFF. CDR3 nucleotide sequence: TGTGCCAGCAGGACTAGCGGGGAACATATGTCCGGGGAGCTGTTTTTT.

Here the CDR3 DNA reads TGTGCCACCAGGGGCCTGAGTACCTACGAGCAGTACTTC. Its protein product is CATRGLSTYEQYF. The gene calls are TRBV10-3 and TRBJ2-7; D might be TRBD1 (6 bases). Germline V gene lookup returns CDR1 ENHRY and CDR2 SYGVKD. V lost 10 bases and J lost 2, with 15 bases in between. This CDR3 is built from 13 residues.

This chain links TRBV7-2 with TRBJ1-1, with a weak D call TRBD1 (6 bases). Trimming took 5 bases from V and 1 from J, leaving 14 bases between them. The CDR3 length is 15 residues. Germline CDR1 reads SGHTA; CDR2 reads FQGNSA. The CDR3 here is CASSPLQGPNTEAFF. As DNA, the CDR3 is TGTGCCAGCAGCCCTCTACAGGGACCGAACACTGAAGCTTTCTTT.

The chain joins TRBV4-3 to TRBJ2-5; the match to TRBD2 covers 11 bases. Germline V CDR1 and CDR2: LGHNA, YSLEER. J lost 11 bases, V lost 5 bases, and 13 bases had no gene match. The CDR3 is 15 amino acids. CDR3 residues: CASSRIAGGPGEQYF. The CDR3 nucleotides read TGCGCCAGCAGCAGAATAGCGGGGGGGCCTGGTGAGCAGTACTTC.

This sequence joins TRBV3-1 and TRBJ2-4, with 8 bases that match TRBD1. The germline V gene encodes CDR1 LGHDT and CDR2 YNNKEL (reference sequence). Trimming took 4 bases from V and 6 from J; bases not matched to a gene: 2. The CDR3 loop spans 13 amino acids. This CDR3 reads CASSRQGANIQYF. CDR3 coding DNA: TGTGCCAGCAGCCGTCAGGGGGCAAACATTCAGTACTTC.

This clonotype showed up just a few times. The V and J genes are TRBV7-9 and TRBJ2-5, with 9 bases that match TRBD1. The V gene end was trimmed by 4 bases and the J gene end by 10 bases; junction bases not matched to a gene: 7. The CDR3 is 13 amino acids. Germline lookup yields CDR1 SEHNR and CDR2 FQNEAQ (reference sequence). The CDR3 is CASSSRQGDDQYF. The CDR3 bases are TGTGCCAGCAGCTCACGACAGGGGGATGACCAGTACTTC.

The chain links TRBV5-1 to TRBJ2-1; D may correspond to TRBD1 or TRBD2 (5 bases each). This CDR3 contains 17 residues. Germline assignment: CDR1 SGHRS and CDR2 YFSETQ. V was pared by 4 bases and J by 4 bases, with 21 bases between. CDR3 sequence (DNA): TGCGCCAGCAGCCAAGATCCGGGTGGGACCCCGTACAATGAGCAGTTCTTC. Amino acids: CASSQDPGGTPYNEQFF.

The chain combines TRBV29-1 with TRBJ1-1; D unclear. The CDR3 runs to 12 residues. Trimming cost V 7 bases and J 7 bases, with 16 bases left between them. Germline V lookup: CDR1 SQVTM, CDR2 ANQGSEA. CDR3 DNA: TGCAGCGGTGCAATTTCGGGGTATGAAGCTTTCTTT. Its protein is CSGAISGYEAFF.

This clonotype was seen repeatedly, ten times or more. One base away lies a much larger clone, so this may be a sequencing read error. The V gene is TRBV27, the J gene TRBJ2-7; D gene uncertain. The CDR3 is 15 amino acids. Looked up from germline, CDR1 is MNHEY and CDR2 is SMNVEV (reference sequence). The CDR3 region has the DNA TGTGTCAGCAGTTTTTTTGCAGGTATTAACTACGAGCAGTACTTC. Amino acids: CVSSFFAGINYEQYF.

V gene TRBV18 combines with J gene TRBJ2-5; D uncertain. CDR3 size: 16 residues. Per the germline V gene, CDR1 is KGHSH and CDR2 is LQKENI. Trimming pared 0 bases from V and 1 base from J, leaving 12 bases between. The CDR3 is CASSPPFGGSQETQYF. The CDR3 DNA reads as TGTGCCAGCTCACCACCGTTTGGTGGTTCCCAAGAGACCCAGTACTTC. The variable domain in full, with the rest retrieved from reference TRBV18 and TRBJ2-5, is NAGVMQNPRHLVRRRGQEARLRCSPMKGHSHVYWYRQLPEEGLKFMVYLQKENIIDESGMPKERFSAEFPKEGPSILRIQQVVRGDSAAYFCASSPPFGGSQETQYFGPGTRLLVL.

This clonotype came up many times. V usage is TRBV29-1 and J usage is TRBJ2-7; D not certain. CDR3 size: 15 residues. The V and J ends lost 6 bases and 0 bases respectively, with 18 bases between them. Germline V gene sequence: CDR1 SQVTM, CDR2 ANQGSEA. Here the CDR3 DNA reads TGCAGCGTGGCCATTGGACGGTCCATCTCCTACGAGCAGTACTTC. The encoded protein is CSVAIGRSISYEQYF.

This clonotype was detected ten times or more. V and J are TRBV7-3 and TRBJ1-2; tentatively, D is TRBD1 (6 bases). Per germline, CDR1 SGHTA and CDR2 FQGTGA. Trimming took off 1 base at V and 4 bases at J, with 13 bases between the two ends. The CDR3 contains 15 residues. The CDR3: CASSLKGGASYGYTF. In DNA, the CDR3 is TGTGCCAGCAGCTTAAAGGGGGGCGCGAGCTATGGCTACACCTTC.

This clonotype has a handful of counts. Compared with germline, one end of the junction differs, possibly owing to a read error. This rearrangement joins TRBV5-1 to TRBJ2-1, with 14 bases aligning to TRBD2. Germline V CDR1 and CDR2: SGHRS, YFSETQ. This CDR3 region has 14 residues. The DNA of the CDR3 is TGCGCCGGCAGCGCGGGACTAGCGGGGGTTGAGCAGTTCTTC. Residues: CAGSAGLAGVEQFF.

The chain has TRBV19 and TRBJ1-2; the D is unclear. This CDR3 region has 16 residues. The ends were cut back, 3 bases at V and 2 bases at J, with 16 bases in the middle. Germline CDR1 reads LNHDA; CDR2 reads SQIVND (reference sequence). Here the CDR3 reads CASSIMASMGNYGYTF. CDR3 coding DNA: TGTGCCAGTAGTATTATGGCTTCTATGGGAAACTATGGCTACACCTTC. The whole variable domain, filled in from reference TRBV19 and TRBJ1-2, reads DGGITQSPKYLFRKEGQNVTLSCEQNLNHDAMYWYRQDPGQGLRLIYYSQIVNDFQKGDIAEGYSVSREKKESFPLTVTSAQKNPTAFYLCASSIMASMGNYGYTFGSGTRLTVV.

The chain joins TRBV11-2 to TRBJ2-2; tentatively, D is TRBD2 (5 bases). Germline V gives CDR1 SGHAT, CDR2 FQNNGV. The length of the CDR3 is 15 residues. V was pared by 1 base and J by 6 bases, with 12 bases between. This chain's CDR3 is CASSLVEWTAGELFF. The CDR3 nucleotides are TGTGCCAGCAGCTTAGTAGAGTGGACTGCCGGGGAGCTGTTTTTT. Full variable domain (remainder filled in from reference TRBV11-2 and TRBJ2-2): EAGVAQSPRYKIIEKRQSVAFWCNPISGHATLYWYQQILGQGPKLLIQFQNNGVVDDSQLPKDRFSAERLKGVDSTLKIQPAKLEDSAVYLCASSLVEWTAGELFFGEGSRLTVL.

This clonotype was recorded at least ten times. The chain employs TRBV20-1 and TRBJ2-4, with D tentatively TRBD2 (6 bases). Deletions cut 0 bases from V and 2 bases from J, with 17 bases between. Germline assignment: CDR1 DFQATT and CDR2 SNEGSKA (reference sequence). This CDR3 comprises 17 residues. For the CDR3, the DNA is TGCAGTGCTAGAGATTATGTCAGGGAGGAGTCCAAAAACATTCAGTACTTC. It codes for CSARDYVREESKNIQYF.

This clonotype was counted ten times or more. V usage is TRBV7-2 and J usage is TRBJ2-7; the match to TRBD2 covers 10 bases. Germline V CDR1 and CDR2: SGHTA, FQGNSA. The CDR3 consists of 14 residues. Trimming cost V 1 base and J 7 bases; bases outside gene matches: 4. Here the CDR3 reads CASSLDPTSGEQYF. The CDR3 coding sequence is TGTGCCAGCAGCTTAGATCCGACTAGCGGGGAGCAGTACTTC.

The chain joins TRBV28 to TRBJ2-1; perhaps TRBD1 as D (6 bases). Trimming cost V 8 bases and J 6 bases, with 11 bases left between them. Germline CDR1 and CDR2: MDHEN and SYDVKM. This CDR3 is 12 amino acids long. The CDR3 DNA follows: TGTGCCAGCCAGGGGAACCCCAATGAGCAGTTCTTC. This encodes CASQGNPNEQFF.

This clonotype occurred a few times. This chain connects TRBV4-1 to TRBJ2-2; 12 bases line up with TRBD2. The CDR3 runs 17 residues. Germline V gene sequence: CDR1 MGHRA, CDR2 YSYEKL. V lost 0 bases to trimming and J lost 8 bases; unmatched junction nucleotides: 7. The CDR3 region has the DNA TGCGCCAGCAGCCAAGAATCTAGCGGGGGGGCCTCGGGGGAGCTGTTTTTT. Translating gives CASSQESSGGASGELFF.

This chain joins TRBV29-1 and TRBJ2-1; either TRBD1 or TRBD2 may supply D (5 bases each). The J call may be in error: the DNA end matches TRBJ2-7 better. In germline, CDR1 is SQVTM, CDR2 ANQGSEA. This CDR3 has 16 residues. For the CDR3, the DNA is TGCAGCCATACCCGTGGGGGTTCTTCTATCTACAATGAGCAGTACTTC. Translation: CSHTRGGSSIYNEQYF.

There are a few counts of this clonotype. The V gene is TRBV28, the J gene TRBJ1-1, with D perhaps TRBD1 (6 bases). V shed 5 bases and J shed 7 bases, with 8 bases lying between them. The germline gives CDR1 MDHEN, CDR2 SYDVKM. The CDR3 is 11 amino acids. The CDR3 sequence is CASSQGFEAFF. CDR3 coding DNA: TGTGCCAGCAGTCAGGGGTTTGAAGCTTTCTTT.

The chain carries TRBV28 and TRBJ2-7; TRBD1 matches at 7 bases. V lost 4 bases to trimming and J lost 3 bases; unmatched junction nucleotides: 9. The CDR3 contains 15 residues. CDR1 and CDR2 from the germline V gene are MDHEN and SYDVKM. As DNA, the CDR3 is TGTGCCAGCAGTTCGGCGCCCAGGGGGTTCTACGAGCAGTACTTC. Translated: CASSSAPRGFYEQYF.

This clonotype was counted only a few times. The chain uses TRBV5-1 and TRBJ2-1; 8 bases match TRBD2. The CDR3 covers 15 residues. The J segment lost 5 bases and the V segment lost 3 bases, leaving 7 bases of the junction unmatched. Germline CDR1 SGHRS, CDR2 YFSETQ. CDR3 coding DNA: TGCGCCAGCAGCTCGGAGGGACTAGGGAACAATGAGCAGTTCTTC. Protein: CASSSEGLGNNEQFF.

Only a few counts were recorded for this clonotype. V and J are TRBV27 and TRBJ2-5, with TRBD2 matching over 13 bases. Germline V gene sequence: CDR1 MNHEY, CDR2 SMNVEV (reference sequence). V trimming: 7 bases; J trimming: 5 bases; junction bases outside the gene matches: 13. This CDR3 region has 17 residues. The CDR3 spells CASKPPTSGGAVETQYF. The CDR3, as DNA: TGTGCCAGCAAACCCCCAACTAGCGGGGGGGCCGTGGAGACCCAGTACTTC.

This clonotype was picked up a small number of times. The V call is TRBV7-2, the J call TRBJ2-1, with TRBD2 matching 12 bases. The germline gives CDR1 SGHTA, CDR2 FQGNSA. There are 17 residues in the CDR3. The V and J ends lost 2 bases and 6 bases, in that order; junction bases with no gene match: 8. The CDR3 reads CASSLSRTSGASNEQFF. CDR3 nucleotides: TGTGCCAGCAGCTTATCCCGGACTAGCGGGGCGAGCAATGAGCAGTTCTTC.

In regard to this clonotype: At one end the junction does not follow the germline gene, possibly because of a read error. The CDR3 region has the DNA TGTGCCCGGAGTGAGCAGGGAGGGGGATCGCCCCAGCATTTT. Amino acid sequence: CARSEQGGGSPQHF. The gene calls are TRBV30 and TRBJ1-5; D is perhaps TRBD1 (6 bases). Germline CDR1 and CDR2: GTSNPN and SVGIG (reference sequence). The CDR3 consists of 14 residues.